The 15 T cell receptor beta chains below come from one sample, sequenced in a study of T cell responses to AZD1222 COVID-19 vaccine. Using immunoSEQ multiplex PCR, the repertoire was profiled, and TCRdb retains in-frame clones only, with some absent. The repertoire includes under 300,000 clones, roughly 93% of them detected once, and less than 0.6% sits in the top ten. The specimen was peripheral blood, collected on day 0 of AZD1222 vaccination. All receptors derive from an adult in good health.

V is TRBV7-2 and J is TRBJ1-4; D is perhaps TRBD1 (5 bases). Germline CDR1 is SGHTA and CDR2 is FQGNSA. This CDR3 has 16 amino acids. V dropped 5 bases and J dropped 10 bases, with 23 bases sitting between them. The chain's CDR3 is CASSPPNTRGVGKLFF. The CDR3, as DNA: TGTGCCAGCAGCCCGCCTAACACAAGGGGCGTCGGAAAACTGTTTTTT.

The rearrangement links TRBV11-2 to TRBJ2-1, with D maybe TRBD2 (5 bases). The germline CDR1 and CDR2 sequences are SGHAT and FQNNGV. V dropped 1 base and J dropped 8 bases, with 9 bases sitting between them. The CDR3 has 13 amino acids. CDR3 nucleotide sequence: TGTGCCAGCAGCTTAGCGGGAAACGATGAGCAGTTCTTC. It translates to CASSLAGNDEQFF.

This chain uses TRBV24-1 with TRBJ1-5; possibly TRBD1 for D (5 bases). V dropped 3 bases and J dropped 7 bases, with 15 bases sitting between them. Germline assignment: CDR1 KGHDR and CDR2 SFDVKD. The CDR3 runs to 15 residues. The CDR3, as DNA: TGTGCCACCAGTGATGCCTCGGGGACGGGACAGCCCCAGCATTTT. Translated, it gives CATSDASGTGQPQHF.

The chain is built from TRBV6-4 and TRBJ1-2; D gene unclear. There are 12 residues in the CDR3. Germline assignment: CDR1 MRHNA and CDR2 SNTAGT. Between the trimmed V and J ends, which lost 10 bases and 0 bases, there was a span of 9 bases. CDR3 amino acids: CANPWANYGYTF. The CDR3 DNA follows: TGTGCCAATCCCTGGGCTAACTATGGCTACACCTTC.

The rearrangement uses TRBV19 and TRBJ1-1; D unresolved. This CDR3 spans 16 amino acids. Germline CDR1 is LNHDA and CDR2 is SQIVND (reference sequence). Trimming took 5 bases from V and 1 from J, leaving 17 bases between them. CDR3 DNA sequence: TGTGCCAGTAGTCCCTTCCCCCAGGAGTCGAACACTGAAGCTTTCTTT. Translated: CASSPFPQESNTEAFF.

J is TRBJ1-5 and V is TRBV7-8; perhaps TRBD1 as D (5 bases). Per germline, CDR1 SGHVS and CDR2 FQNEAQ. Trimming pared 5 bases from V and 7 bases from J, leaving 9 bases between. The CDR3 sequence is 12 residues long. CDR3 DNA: TGTGCCAGCAGCCCCCCAGGGCAGCCCCAGCATTTT. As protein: CASSPPGQPQHF.

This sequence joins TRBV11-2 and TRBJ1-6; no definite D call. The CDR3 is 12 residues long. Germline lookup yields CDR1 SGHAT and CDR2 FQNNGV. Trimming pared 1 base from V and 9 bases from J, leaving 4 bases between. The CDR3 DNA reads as TGTGCCAGCAGCTTAGGGGTTTCACCCCTCCACTTT. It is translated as CASSLGVSPLHF.

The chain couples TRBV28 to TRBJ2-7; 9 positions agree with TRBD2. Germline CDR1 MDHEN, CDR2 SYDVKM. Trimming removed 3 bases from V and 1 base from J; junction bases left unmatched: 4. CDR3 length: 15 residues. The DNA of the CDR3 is TGTGCCAGCAGTTTCCCAGCGGGGGGTTCCTACGAGCAGTACTTC. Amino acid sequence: CASSFPAGGSYEQYF.

DNA for the CDR3: TGTGCCAGTAGTACCAGACTCGAGCTGTTTTTT. Its translation is CASSTRLELFF. The V call is TRBV19, the J call TRBJ2-2, with D hard to call. There are 11 residues in the CDR3. The V and J ends lost 4 bases and 11 bases respectively, with 8 bases between them. Germline-derived CDR1 and CDR2 are LNHDA and SQIVND (reference sequence). The whole variable domain, remainder taken from reference TRBV19 and TRBJ2-2, is DGGITQSPKYLFRKEGQNVTLSCEQNLNHDAMYWYRQDPGQGLRLIYYSQIVNDFQKGDIAEGYSVSREKKESFPLTVTSAQKNPTAFYLCASSTRLELFFGEGSRLTVL.

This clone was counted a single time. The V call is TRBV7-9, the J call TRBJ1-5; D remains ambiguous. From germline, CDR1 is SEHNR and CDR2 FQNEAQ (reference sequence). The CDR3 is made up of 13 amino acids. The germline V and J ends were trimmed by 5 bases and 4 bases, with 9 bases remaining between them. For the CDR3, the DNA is TGTGCCAGCAGCCCGGTCCGAAATCAGCCCCAGCATTTT. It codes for CASSPVRNQPQHF.

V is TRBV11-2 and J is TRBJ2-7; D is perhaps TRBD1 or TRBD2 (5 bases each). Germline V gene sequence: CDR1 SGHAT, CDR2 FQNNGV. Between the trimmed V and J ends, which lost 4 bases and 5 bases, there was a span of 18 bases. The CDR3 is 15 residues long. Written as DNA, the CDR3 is TGTGCCAGCAGCTCCCGGGACCGGTCCCCCCACGAGCAGTACTTC. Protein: CASSSRDRSPHEQYF.

The CDR3 coding sequence is TGTGCCAGCAGTTACTTCAATCAGCCCCAGCATTTT. Translating gives CASSYFNQPQHF. V usage is TRBV6-2 or TRBV6-3 and J usage is TRBJ1-5; no firm D call. The CDR3 is 12 amino acids. Germline values: CDR1 MNHEY, CDR2 SVGEGT. V gave up 1 base and J gave up 3 bases, with 1 base separating them.

The CDR3 DNA reads TGTGCCAGCAGTTACATAGGCGAGCAGTACTTC. This encodes CASSYIGEQYF. The J gene is TRBJ2-7, the V gene TRBV6-5; D is unresolved. The CDR3 spans 11 residues. Germline-derived CDR1 and CDR2 are MNHEY and SVGAGI. V lost 2 bases and J lost 6, with 5 bases in between.

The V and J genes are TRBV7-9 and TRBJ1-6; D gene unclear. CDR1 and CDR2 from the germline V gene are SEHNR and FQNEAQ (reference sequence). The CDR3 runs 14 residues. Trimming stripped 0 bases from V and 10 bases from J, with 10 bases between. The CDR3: CASSLAGLESPLHF. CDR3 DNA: TGTGCCAGCAGCTTAGCCGGGCTAGAATCACCCCTCCACTTT.

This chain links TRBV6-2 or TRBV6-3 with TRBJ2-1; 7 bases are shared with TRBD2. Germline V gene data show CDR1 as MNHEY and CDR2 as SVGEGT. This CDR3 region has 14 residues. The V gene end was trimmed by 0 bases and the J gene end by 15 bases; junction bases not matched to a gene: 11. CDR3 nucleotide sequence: TGTGCCAGCAGTTACTCGAGGCGGCCGGGGGGTTTGTTCTTC. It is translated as CASSYSRRPGGLFF.